These 5 T cell receptor beta chains came from one sample sequenced in a study of T cell responses to AZD1222 COVID-19 vaccine. Here immunoSEQ multiplex PCR was the method, and the copy in TCRdb shows in-frame clones only, minus some. Of roughly 8,000 clones listed, roughly 88% are singletons. This specimen consisted of peripheral blood, obtained 28 days after the second AZD1222 dose. These TCRs come from an adult who received the AZD1222 COVID-19 vaccine.

The rearrangement uses TRBV29-1 and TRBJ2-7; 7 bases align to TRBD2. Unmatched junction bases numbered 9, after V lost 6 bases and J lost 4 bases. The CDR3 is 13 amino acids. Germline-derived CDR1 and CDR2 are SQVTM and ANQGSEA. CDR3 nucleotides: TGCAGCGTCCCTGCGGGGGATCAATACGAGCAGTACTTC. It encodes CSVPAGDQYEQYF.

The chain has TRBV28 and TRBJ1-5; tentatively, D is TRBD1 (5 bases). CDR3 length equals 15 residues. V was clipped by 10 bases and J by 9 bases, with 25 bases between them. Germline values: CDR1 MDHEN, CDR2 SYDVKM. CDR3 loop: CAIRPGTARVLPQHF. CDR3 nucleotides: TGTGCCATCCGCCCCGGGACGGCCCGCGTTCTGCCCCAGCATTTT. Full variable domain (remainder filled in from reference TRBV28 and TRBJ1-5): DVKVTQSSRYLVKRTGEKVFLECVQDMDHENMFWYRQDPGLGLRLIYFSYDVKMKEKGDIPEGYSVSREKKERFSLILESASTNQTSMYLCAIRPGTARVLPQHFGDGTRLSIL.

This rearrangement joins TRBV7-6 to TRBJ2-7; 7 nucleotides agree with TRBD2. The ends lost 1 base at V and 9 bases at J; junction bases unmatched: 18. This CDR3 is 17 amino acids long. The germline V gene encodes CDR1 SGHVS and CDR2 FNYEAQ. CDR3 bases: TGTGCCAGCAGCTTAGTAGCGGGCGCGGGAAGTGGGAAGGGGCAGTACTTC. Its translation is CASSLVAGAGSGKGQYF.

CDR3 bases: TGCGCCAGCAGCTTGGCTGGCGCCCAAGAGACCCAGTACTTC. This encodes CASSLAGAQETQYF. The chain combines TRBV5-1 with TRBJ2-5; no definite D call. This CDR3 has 14 amino acids. V dropped 0 bases and J dropped 1 base, with 7 bases sitting between them. Germline CDR1 and CDR2: SGHRS and YFSETQ.

The table lists this clone with a count of one. The V call is TRBV10-3, the J call TRBJ1-1; a weak D match, TRBD1 (6 bases). This CDR3 region has 12 residues. Germline CDR1 ENHRY, CDR2 SYGVKD. V lost 11 bases and J lost 1, with 11 bases in between. CDR3 in DNA: TGTGCCGCTTGGGGACAGAACACTGAAGCTTTCTTT. Encoded protein: CAAWGQNTEAFF.